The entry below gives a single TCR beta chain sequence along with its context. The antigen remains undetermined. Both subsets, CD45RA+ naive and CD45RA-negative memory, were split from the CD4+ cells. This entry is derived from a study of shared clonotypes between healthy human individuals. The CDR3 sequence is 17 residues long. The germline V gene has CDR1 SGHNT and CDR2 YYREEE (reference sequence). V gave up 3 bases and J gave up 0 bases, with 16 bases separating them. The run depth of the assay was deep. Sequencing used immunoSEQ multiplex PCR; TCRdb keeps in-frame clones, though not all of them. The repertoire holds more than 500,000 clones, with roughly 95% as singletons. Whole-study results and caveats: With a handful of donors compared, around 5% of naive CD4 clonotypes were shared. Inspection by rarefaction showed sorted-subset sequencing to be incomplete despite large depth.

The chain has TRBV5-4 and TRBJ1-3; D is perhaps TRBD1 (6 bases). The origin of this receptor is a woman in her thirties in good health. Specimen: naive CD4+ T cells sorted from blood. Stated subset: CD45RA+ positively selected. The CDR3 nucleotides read TGTGCCAGCAGCTGGGCAAGAGGGGGGGACTCTGGAAACACCATATATTTT. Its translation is CASSWARGGDSGNTIYF.